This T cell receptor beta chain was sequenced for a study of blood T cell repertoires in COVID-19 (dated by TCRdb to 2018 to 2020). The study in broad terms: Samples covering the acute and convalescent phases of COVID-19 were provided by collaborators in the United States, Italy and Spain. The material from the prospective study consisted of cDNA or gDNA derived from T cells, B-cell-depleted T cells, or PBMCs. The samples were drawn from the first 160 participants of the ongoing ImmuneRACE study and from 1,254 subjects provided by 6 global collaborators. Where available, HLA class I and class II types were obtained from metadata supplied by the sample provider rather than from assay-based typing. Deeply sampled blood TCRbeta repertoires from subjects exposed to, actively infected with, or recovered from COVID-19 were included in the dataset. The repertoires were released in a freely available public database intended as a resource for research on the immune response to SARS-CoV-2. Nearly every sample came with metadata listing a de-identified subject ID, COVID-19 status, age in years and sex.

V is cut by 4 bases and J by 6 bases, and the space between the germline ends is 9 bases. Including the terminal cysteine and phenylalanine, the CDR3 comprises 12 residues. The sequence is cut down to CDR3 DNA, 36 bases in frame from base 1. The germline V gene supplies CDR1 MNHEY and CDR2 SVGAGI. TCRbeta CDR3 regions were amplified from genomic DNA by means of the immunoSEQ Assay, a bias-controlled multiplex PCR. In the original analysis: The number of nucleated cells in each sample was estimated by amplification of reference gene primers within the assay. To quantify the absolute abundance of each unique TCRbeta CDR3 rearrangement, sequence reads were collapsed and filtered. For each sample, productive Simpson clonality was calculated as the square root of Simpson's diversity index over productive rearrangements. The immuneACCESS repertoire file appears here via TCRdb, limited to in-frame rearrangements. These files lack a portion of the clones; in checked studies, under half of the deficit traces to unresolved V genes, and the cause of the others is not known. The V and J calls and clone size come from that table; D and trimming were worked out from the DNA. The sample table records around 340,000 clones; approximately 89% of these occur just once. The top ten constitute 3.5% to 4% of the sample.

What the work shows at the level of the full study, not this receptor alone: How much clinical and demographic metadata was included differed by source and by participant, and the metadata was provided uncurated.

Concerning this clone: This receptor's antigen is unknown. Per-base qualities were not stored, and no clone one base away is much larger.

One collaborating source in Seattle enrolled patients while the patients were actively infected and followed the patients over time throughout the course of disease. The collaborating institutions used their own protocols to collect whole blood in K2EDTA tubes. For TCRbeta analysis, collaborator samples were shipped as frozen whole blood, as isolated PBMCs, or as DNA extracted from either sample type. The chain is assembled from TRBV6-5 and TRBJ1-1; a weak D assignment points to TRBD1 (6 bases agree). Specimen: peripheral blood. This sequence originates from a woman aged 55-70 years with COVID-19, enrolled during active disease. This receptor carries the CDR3 CASSSNRAEAFF. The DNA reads TGTGCCAGCAGTTCCAACAGGGCTGAAGCTTTCTTT.